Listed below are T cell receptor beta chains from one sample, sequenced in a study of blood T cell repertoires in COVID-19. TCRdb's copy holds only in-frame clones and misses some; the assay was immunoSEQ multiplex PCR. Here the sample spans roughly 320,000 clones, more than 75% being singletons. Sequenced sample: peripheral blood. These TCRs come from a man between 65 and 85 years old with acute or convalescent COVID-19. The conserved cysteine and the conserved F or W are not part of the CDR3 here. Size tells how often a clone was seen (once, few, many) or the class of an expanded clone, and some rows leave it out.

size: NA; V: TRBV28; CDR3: ASSRAFTDTQY
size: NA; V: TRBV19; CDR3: ASSSSRGGAGTQY
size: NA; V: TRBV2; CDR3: ASSGDRRNQPQH
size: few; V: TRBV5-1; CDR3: ASSFGASYGYT
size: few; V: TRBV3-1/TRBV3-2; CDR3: ASSQGLGSGRAGELF
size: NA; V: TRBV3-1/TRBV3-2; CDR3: ASSQDGRNEQY
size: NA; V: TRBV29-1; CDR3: SVAKGGTEAF
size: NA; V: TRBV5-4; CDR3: ASSPGGTGNTGELF
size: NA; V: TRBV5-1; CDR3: ASADGTFSYNEQF
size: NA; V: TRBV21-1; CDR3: ASNARGSMNEAF
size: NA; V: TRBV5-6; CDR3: ASSFTSGVGAYEQY
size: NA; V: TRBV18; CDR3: ASSPARGTGELF
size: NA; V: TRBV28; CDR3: ASSLGQLHQPQH
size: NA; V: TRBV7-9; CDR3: ASRDRGTLNTEAF
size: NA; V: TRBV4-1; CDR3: ASRFVGGRAGGPDTQY
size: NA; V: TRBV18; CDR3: ASSPRGTEISNQPQH
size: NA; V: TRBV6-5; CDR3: ASYQAGMNTEAF
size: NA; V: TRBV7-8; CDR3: ASSFWTGNTEAF
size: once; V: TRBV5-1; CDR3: ASSLAGTSGIYEQY
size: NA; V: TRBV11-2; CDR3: ASSSAQGNTEAF
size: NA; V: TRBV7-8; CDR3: ASSPQGAHEQF
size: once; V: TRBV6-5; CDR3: ASKFPGLEAGELF
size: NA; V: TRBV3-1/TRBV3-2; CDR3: ASSLGFSGNTIY
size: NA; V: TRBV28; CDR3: ASSPGGLTYEQY
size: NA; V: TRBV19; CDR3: ASSIDVREELGNTIY
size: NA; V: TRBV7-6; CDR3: ASSLALDESYEQY